These 25 T cell receptor beta chains originate from one sample sequenced in a study of T cell changes during pregnancy in multiple sclerosis. The method was immunoSEQ multiplex PCR; TCRdb's version includes in-frame clones alone and lacks a portion of them. This sample has around 26,000 clones, with under 90% found just once. The sequencing used CD4+ T cells from peripheral blood mononuclear cells, collected in the first trimester of pregnancy. The receptor source for this set is a female donor in good health, enrolled as a control in a pregnancy study.

The V call is TRBV18, the J call TRBJ2-1; 11 bases map to TRBD2. The ends lost 6 bases at V and 4 bases at J; junction bases unmatched: 5. Germline V gives CDR1 KGHSH, CDR2 LQKENI. The CDR3 has 15 amino acids. CDR3 nucleotides: TGTGCCAGCTCCTTAGCGGGAGGGCCATACAATGAGCAGTTCTTC. It specifies CASSLAGGPYNEQFF.

V and J are TRBV7-9 and TRBJ2-7, with D possibly being TRBD1 (6 bases). The germline V and J ends were trimmed by 2 bases and 7 bases, with 15 bases remaining between them. Germline CDR1 reads SEHNR; CDR2 reads FQNEAQ (reference sequence). The length of the CDR3 is 14 residues. For the CDR3, the DNA is TGTGCCAGCAGCTTACCGCAGGGGCCTGGAGAGCAGTACTTC. It codes for CASSLPQGPGEQYF.

The chain links TRBV18 to TRBJ1-6; a possible D gene is TRBD1 (6 bases). CDR1 and CDR2 from the germline V gene are KGHSH and LQKENI. The V end lost 3 bases, the J end lost 10 bases, and 16 bases lay between the germline ends. This CDR3 is built from 15 residues. The CDR3 nucleotides are TGTGCCAGCTCACCTGGGACAAAAGGGAACTCACCCCTCCACTTT. Its protein is CASSPGTKGNSPLHF.

The chain combines TRBV12-2 with TRBJ1-2; TRBD1 is the table's D call, not checked against the DNA. TRBV12-2 is classified as a pseudogene. CDR3 length equals 15 residues. CDR3 DNA sequence: TGTGCAAGTCGCCCCCGCGGTGCAGGGTTCTATGGCTACACCTTC. Its protein product is CASRPRGAGFYGYTF.

The V and J genes are TRBV27 and TRBJ1-2; D is ambiguous. The CDR3 has 15 residues. The V end lost 0 bases, the J end lost 0 bases, and 8 bases lay between the germline ends. Per the germline V gene, CDR1 is MNHEY and CDR2 is SMNVEV (reference sequence). CDR3 protein: CASSLSYPANYGYTF. The CDR3, as DNA: TGTGCCAGCAGTTTATCCTACCCCGCTAACTATGGCTACACCTTC.

The chain uses TRBV29-1 and TRBJ1-1, with 7 bases aligning to TRBD1. V was pared by 7 bases and J by 2 bases, with 7 bases of the junction left unmatched. Per germline, CDR1 SQVTM and CDR2 ANQGSEA. CDR3 length equals 13 residues. The CDR3 DNA is TGCAGCGCCCGGGACAGAATAAACACTGAAGCTTTCTTT. Translation: CSARDRINTEAFF.

In this sample, this clone turned up once. The chain has TRBV6-1 and TRBJ2-5, with D possibly matching TRBD1 (6 bases). Trimming cost V 6 bases and J 2 bases, with 16 bases left between them. Germline CDR1 MNHNS, CDR2 SASEGT. The CDR3 covers 15 residues. CDR3 bases: TGTGCCAGCAGCCGCGACGGACAGAGACAAGAGACCCAGTACTTC. It yields the protein CASSRDGQRQETQYF.

J is TRBJ1-5 and V is TRBV30; TRBD1 agrees at 7 bases. The germline V gene encodes CDR1 GTSNPN and CDR2 SVGIG (reference sequence). The ends lost 1 base at V and 7 bases at J; junction bases unmatched: 4. This CDR3 comprises 13 residues. CDR3 sequence reads: CAWSEGGGQPQHF. In nucleotides, the CDR3 is TGTGCCTGGAGTGAAGGAGGGGGCCAGCCCCAGCATTTT.

The V and J genes are TRBV28 and TRBJ1-2, with 10 bases that match TRBD1. V was pared by 6 bases and J by 3 bases, with 4 bases of the junction left unmatched. Germline V lookup: CDR1 MDHEN, CDR2 SYDVKM. The CDR3 is 14 residues long. The CDR3 bases are TGTGCCAGCAGGTGGACAGGGGGTGACTATGGCTACACCTTC. Protein sequence: CASRWTGGDYGYTF.

The rearrangement uses TRBV7-3 and TRBJ2-1; 11 nucleotides align to TRBD2. From germline, CDR1 is SGHTA and CDR2 FQGTGA. V dropped 5 bases and J dropped 3; count of bases not matched to a gene: 18. There are 20 residues in the CDR3. The CDR3 loop is CASSNPLWDGLAGGYNEQFF. The DNA of the CDR3 is TGTGCCAGCAGCAACCCCCTCTGGGACGGGCTAGCGGGAGGCTACAATGAGCAGTTCTTC.

The genes are TRBV7-3 and TRBJ2-2; 9 positions agree with TRBD2. Germline CDR1 reads SGHTA; CDR2 reads FQGTGA. V lost 2 bases and J lost 1; bases outside the gene matches: 2. This CDR3 contains 16 residues. In nucleotides, the CDR3 is TGTGCCAGCAGCTTAGCTAGCGGGGAGAACACCGGGGAGCTGTTTTTT. Encoded protein: CASSLASGENTGELFF.

V gene TRBV30 combines with J gene TRBJ1-2; D might be TRBD1 (5 bases). Germline CDR1 reads GTSNPN; CDR2 reads SVGIG (reference sequence). The CDR3 is made up of 13 amino acids. The ends were cut back, 1 base at V and 4 bases at J, with 10 bases in the middle. CDR3 loop: CAWSETGTYGYTF. CDR3 nucleotide sequence: TGTGCCTGGAGTGAAACAGGCACCTATGGCTACACCTTC.

This sequence joins TRBV7-8 and TRBJ2-3; 11 bases are shared with TRBD2. The V gene's germline CDR1 is SGHVS and CDR2 FQNEAQ. CDR3 length: 18 residues. Germline trimming cut 0 bases from V and 3 bases from J; bases unmatched to any gene: 8. This chain's CDR3 is CASSLALVLAGGTDTQYF. CDR3 DNA: TGTGCCAGCAGCTTAGCGCTGGTTCTAGCGGGGGGTACAGATACGCAGTATTTT.

This clone showed up just once. The chain couples TRBV7-9 to TRBJ2-3; 10 nucleotides align to TRBD1. The CDR3 extends over 17 amino acids. From germline, CDR1 is SEHNR and CDR2 FQNEAQ (reference sequence). With V trimmed by 1 base and J by 5 bases, 9 bases remained unmatched. Here the CDR3 reads CASSLGQGAVRRDTQYF. The CDR3 coding sequence is TGTGCCAGCAGCTTAGGACAGGGGGCGGTGAGGAGAGATACGCAGTATTTT.

This clone appeared a single time. One end of the junction varies from germline; a read error may be responsible. J is TRBJ2-2 and V is TRBV6-4; D is possibly TRBD2 (5 bases). Germline loops: CDR1 MRHNA, CDR2 SNTAGT. The CDR3 is made up of 13 amino acids. CDR3 nucleotides: TGTGCCAGCAGTGAGGATGTTACCGGGGAACTGTTTTTT. It is translated as CASSEDVTGELFF.

The chain links TRBV11-2 to TRBJ1-1; D gene uncertain. Trimming cost V 2 bases and J 5 bases, with 9 bases left between them. The CDR3 is 13 amino acids. Per the germline V gene, CDR1 is SGHAT and CDR2 is FQNNGV. CDR3 in amino acids: CASSLREGTEAFF. CDR3 sequence (DNA): TGTGCCAGCAGCTTAAGGGAGGGAACTGAAGCTTTCTTT.

This sequence joins TRBV4-1 and TRBJ2-7, with 8 nucleotides matching TRBD1. J gave up 1 base and V 4 bases, and 6 bases lay outside the gene matches. CDR3 size: 15 residues. Looked up from germline, CDR1 is MGHRA and CDR2 is YSYEKL. The CDR3 DNA sequence: TGCGCCAGCAGCCTAGGACAGGGCCCTTCCTACGAGCAGTACTTC. Protein: CASSLGQGPSYEQYF.

The chain has TRBV10-1 and TRBJ2-5; 9 bases are a match to TRBD1. This CDR3 has 16 amino acids. V dropped 5 bases and J dropped 4; count of bases not matched to a gene: 11. CDR1 is WNHNN and CDR2 is SYGVQD in the germline V gene (reference sequence). The CDR3 nucleotides read TGCGCCAGCAGTCGAACACCGGGACAGGGAGCAGAGACCCAGTACTTC. Encoded protein: CASSRTPGQGAETQYF.

CDR3 protein: CAWSDLVGEAFF. Written as DNA, the CDR3 is TGTGCCTGGAGTGATCTAGTCGGAGAAGCTTTCTTT. The chain couples TRBV30 to TRBJ1-1; no clear D gene. CDR1 is GTSNPN and CDR2 is SVGIG in the germline V gene (reference sequence). The CDR3 contains 12 residues. V lost 1 base and J 8 bases, leaving 11 bases between the germline ends.

The chain joins TRBV19 to TRBJ2-1, with TRBD2 matching 10 bases. CDR1 and CDR2 from the germline V gene are LNHDA and SQIVND (reference sequence). J gave up 6 bases and V 3 bases, and 14 bases lay outside the gene matches. The CDR3 extends over 18 amino acids. CDR3 protein: CASSIRGGSLAGVNEQFF. CDR3 nucleotide sequence: TGTGCCAGTAGTATCAGGGGAGGGAGCCTAGCGGGAGTCAATGAGCAGTTCTTC.

This chain joins TRBV2 and TRBJ2-1; TRBD2 agrees at 8 bases. The V gene's germline CDR1 is SNHLY and CDR2 FYNNEI. The CDR3 contains 14 residues. Trimming cost V 6 bases and J 8 bases; bases outside gene matches: 9. The CDR3: CASRTGTSGDEQFF. CDR3 coding DNA: TGTGCCAGCAGGACCGGGACTAGTGGGGATGAGCAGTTCTTC.

The CDR3: CASSVATGKNYGYTF. The CDR3 DNA sequence: TGTGCCAGCAGCGTAGCTACAGGGAAGAACTATGGCTACACCTTC. The V call is TRBV9, the J call TRBJ1-2; tentative D call: TRBD1 (6 bases). The germline CDR1 and CDR2 sequences are SGDLS and YYNGEE. The V end was cut by 0 bases, the J end by 2 bases, with 11 bases between. CDR3 length: 15 amino acids.

This clone appeared a single time. V usage is TRBV19 and J usage is TRBJ1-2; weak D call: TRBD1 (5 bases). Germline CDR1 reads LNHDA; CDR2 reads SQIVND (reference sequence). This CDR3 is built from 14 residues. Trimming took off 5 bases at V and 4 bases at J, with 14 bases between the two ends. The CDR3 here is CASSLNDRSYGYTF. The CDR3 coding sequence is TGTGCCAGTAGTCTAAACGACAGATCCTATGGCTACACCTTC.

The J gene is TRBJ2-5, the V gene TRBV4-1; D might be TRBD1 (5 bases). The CDR3 extends over 13 amino acids. Trimming pared 5 bases from V and 4 bases from J, leaving 11 bases between. The V gene's germline CDR1 is MGHRA and CDR2 YSYEKL. In nucleotides, the CDR3 is TGCGCCAGCAGCACCGACAGTCGAGAGACCCAGTACTTC. The encoded protein is CASSTDSRETQYF.

The V call is TRBV4-1, the J call TRBJ2-1, with D possibly being TRBD2 (6 bases). The V end lost 4 bases, the J end lost 1 base, and 17 bases lay between the germline ends. The germline CDR1 and CDR2 sequences are MGHRA and YSYEKL. CDR3 length equals 17 residues. In DNA form, the CDR3 reads TGCGCCAGCAGCCTAACCCCAGGGACTGGTTCCTACAATGAGCAGTTCTTC. This sequence encodes CASSLTPGTGSYNEQFF.